The rows below give T cell receptor beta chains drawn from one sample of a study of beta chain features in type 1 diabetes. Repertoires were generated with immunoSEQ multiplex PCR, while TCRdb's copy carries only in-frame clones and drops some. The sample comprises hundreds of thousands of clones, less than 15% of which are singletons, and about 0.026% rests with the top ten. The material sequenced was naive CD4+ T cells from blood. The source is a middle-aged woman in good health. The CDR3 runs from the conserved cysteine through the conserved F or W.

CDR3 protein,J gene,V gene
CAISESTGRGAKNIQYF,TRBJ2-4,TRBV10-3
CASSPSGGGTDTQYF,TRBJ2-3,TRBV25-1
CASSLERGRNTEAFF,TRBJ1-1,TRBV5-4
CASSVYSNQPQHF,TRBJ1-5,TRBV5-6
CASSWGGGIGNTIYF,TRBJ1-3,TRBV5-1
CASSLGTALNTEAFF,TRBJ1-1,TRBV5-1
CASSFRHLNTEAFF,TRBJ1-1,TRBV7-9
CASSREGASSGNTIYF,TRBJ1-3,TRBV5-4
CASSPGLAGYEQYF,TRBJ2-7,TRBV7-9
CASSVGGVLGNTIYF,TRBJ1-3,TRBV9
CASGPQGLGPWEQYF,TRBJ2-7,TRBV19
CASSPPLAGAQETQYF,TRBJ2-5,TRBV18
CASRLDSSNTGELFF,TRBJ2-2,TRBV2
CASSQDALAGGTQYF,TRBJ2-5,TRBV14
CASSRAGGTDTQYF,TRBJ2-3,TRBV5-1
CASSSRDQPQHF,TRBJ1-5,TRBV18
CASSFLGQGVQETQYF,TRBJ2-5,TRBV5-6
CASSQVGLAGPAYEQYF,TRBJ2-7,TRBV14
CASSQDPRNTGELFF,TRBJ2-2,TRBV4-3
CASREGANYGYTF,TRBJ1-2,TRBV19
CASSIRGERDGYTF,TRBJ1-2,TRBV19
CASTLSTGGETQYF,TRBJ2-5,TRBV5-1
CASGFPGSTGELFF,TRBJ2-2,TRBV12-5
CASSSDRDQPQHF,TRBJ1-5,TRBV13
CASSSTGGHQPQHF,TRBJ1-5,TRBV19
CASSQEGSGWGTDTQYF,TRBJ2-3,TRBV4-1
CASSPQEGSYEQYF,NA,TRBV7-7
CASRRDREETQYF,TRBJ2-5,TRBV2
CASSRLTYEQYF,TRBJ2-7,TRBV6-1
CASSATGSDRYGYTF,TRBJ1-2,TRBV6-4
CSVIQGAHEQYF,TRBJ2-7,TRBV29-1
CASSQQAGMGRTDTQYF,TRBJ2-3,TRBV4-3
CASSSRQGWDTEAFF,TRBJ1-1,TRBV25-1
CASSPTGVSAYEQYF,TRBJ2-7,TRBV5-1
CASSFRTGVNTEAFF,TRBJ1-1,TRBV5-1
CASSLVSSGAHGKFF,TRBJ2-1,TRBV5-6
CASSLGLAGGIGTDTQYF,TRBJ2-3,TRBV28
CASSGRKTVVANEQFF,TRBJ2-1,TRBV5-4
CPYPGQGVKSYGYTF,TRBJ1-2,TRBV19
CASSSEPLYATEAFF,TRBJ1-1,TRBV7-2
CAISESDTPRETQYF,TRBJ2-5,TRBV10-3
CASSPLVGRGLRPGGANVLTF,TRBJ2-6,TRBV18
CASSPGLMAGEQYF,TRBJ2-7,TRBV19
CASSWSGKTEAFF,TRBJ1-1,TRBV25-1
CASSGVAIAGGLETQYF,TRBJ2-5,TRBV5-1
CASSSSGVETQYF,TRBJ2-5,TRBV11-3
CASSFGGQETQYF,TRBJ2-5,TRBV7-8
CASRAPRSTDTQYF,TRBJ2-3,TRBV2
CASSLDQGGTEAFF,TRBJ1-1,TRBV5-4
CASSPRGGVWEKLFF,TRBJ1-4,TRBV5-6
CASSPRGGSADTQYF,TRBJ2-3,TRBV19
CASSLALAPQETQYF,TRBJ2-5,TRBV5-1
CASSLVYTEAFF,TRBJ1-1,TRBV28
CASSLELTSGANEQFF,TRBJ2-1,TRBV11-2
CASYSGGAGTDTQYF,TRBJ2-3,TRBV5-1
CASTLMGQGNTGELFF,TRBJ2-2,TRBV2
CASSETQGYNSPLHF,TRBJ1-6,TRBV5-1
CASSLPTGRDAEQYF,TRBJ2-7,TRBV14
CASSEFVRGTLETQYF,TRBJ2-5,TRBV10-1
CASTGTSGGGLAKTQYF,TRBJ2-5,TRBV7-8